One and the same sample provided the 20 T cell receptor beta chains below, sequenced in a study of human T cells and chemical hapten exposure. TCRdb processed the RACE reads anew with MiXCR; each CDR3 protein has one entry. Of roughly 120,000 distinct CDR3 sequences listed, approximately 8.8% are singletons. Described time point: patch test 2, 6 weeks after DPC sensitization. Treatment reported: therapeutic diphenylcyclopropenone sensitization with weekly scalp DPC. Sequences were derived from whole blood, sampled in connection with sensitization to the hapten diphenylcyclopropenone (DPC). Receptors were obtained from a middle-aged woman with alopecia areata. Some clones in this sample may be carry-over from other donors' samples.

Concerning this clonotype: A much larger clone is a single base away; this may be a read error. The chain couples TRBV27 to TRBJ2-7; 12 nucleotides agree with TRBD2. This CDR3 has 17 residues. Looked up from germline, CDR1 is MNHEY and CDR2 is SMNVEV (reference sequence). This CDR3 reads CVSSLTSGGPPVEEQYF. CDR3 DNA: TGTGTCAGCAGTTTAACTAGCGGGGGGCCACCGGTGGAGGAGCAGTACTTC.

The genes are TRBV19 and TRBJ1-5, with D uncertain. V was cut by 0 bases and J by 6 bases, with 12 bases left in between. The CDR3 totals 15 residues. The germline V gene has CDR1 LNHDA and CDR2 SQIVND (reference sequence). The CDR3, as DNA: TGTGCCAGTAGTATAGACGGCAGGTCAGGTCAGCCCCAGCATTTT. Residues: CASSIDGRSGQPQHF. The entire variable domain, with the rest obtained from reference TRBV19 and TRBJ1-5, is as follows: DGGITQSPKYLFRKEGQNVTLSCEQNLNHDAMYWYRQDPGQGLRLIYYSQIVNDFQKGDIAEGYSVSREKKESFPLTVTSAQKNPTAFYLCASSIDGRSGQPQHFGDGTRLSIL.

This clonotype was recorded at least ten times. The CDR3 spells CASSLEDDLSSYNEQFF. The CDR3 DNA reads TGTGCCAGCAGCTTAGAGGACGACTTGAGCTCCTACAATGAGCAGTTCTTC. The chain links TRBV11-2 to TRBJ2-1, with no clear D. V lost 0 bases to trimming and J lost 0 bases, with 12 bases between them. The germline V gene encodes CDR1 SGHAT and CDR2 FQNNGV. This CDR3 contains 17 residues. The full variable domain, completed using reference TRBV11-2 and TRBJ2-1, is EAGVAQSPRYKIIEKRQSVAFWCNPISGHATLYWYQQILGQGPKLLIQFQNNGVVDDSQLPKDRFSAERLKGVDSTLKIQPAKLEDSAVYLCASSLEDDLSSYNEQFFGPGTRLTVL.

V usage is TRBV12-3 or TRBV12-4 and J usage is TRBJ1-4; TRBD1 agrees at 10 bases. The CDR3 extends over 16 amino acids. Trimming took 6 bases from V and 5 from J; bases not matched to a gene: 9. CDR3 protein: CASRAGTGVGNEKLFF. The CDR3, as DNA: TGTGCCAGCAGGGCCGGGACAGGGGTCGGGAATGAAAAACTGTTTTTT.

The sample holds a few counts of this clonotype. This chain joins TRBV6-2 or TRBV6-3 and TRBJ1-5; unclear D gene. The CDR3 runs to 13 residues. The germline gives CDR1 MNHEY, CDR2 SVGEGT. Trimming took 7 bases from V and 0 from J, leaving 7 bases between them. The CDR3 DNA reads as TGTGCCAGCATGCAGTATAGCAATCAGCCCCAGCATTTT. It specifies CASMQYSNQPQHF.

This clonotype was picked up many times. In DNA form, the CDR3 reads TGTGCCAGTAGTATAATAGGCGGGAACACTGAAGCTTTCTTT. The encoded protein is CASSIIGGNTEAFF. V is TRBV19 and J is TRBJ1-1, with D uncertain. The CDR3 extends over 14 amino acids. Germline CDR1 reads LNHDA; CDR2 reads SQIVND (reference sequence). Trimming pared 2 bases from V and 1 base from J, leaving 8 bases between.

The chain carries TRBV20-1 and TRBJ1-1; no definite D call. Looked up from germline, CDR1 is DFQATT and CDR2 is SNEGSKA (reference sequence). The CDR3 length is 12 residues. The ends were cut back, 7 bases at V and 1 base at J, with 10 bases in the middle. This chain's CDR3 is CSVSRTNTEAFF. CDR3 nucleotide sequence: TGCAGTGTCAGTAGGACGAACACTGAAGCTTTCTTT.

This clonotype was observed a handful of times. The V call is TRBV5-4, the J call TRBJ1-6; D remains ambiguous. The V end lost 1 base, the J end lost 8 bases, and 13 bases lay between the germline ends. CDR1 and CDR2 (germline): SGHNT, YYREEE (reference sequence). CDR3 size: 15 residues. The CDR3 DNA reads as TGTGCCAGCAGCTTGTCTGTCGAGGATGATTCACCCCTCCACTTT. Its translation is CASSLSVEDDSPLHF. Supplemented by reference TRBV5-4 and TRBJ1-6, the full variable domain reads ETGVTQSPTHLIKTRGQQVTLRCSSQSGHNTVSWYQQALGQGPQFIFQYYREEENGRGNFPPRFSGLQFPNYSSELNVNALELDDSALYLCASSLSVEDDSPLHFGNGTRLTVT.

There are many counts of this clonotype. The V and J genes are TRBV10-3 and TRBJ1-3, with no clear D. Germline CDR1 ENHRY, CDR2 SYGVKD. The CDR3 is 12 residues long. The V gene lost 3 bases and the J gene lost 6 bases, with 6 bases spanning the gap. The CDR3 DNA reads as TGTGCCATCAGTGAAGCAGAAAACACCATATATTTT. Encoded protein: CAISEAENTIYF.

Only a few counts were recorded for this clonotype. The chain links TRBV29-1 to TRBJ1-1, with a weak D call TRBD1 (6 bases). The CDR3 extends over 13 amino acids. CDR1 and CDR2 from the germline V gene are SQVTM and ANQGSEA. Trimming removed 7 bases from V and 3 bases from J, with 15 bases in between. The CDR3 DNA sequence: TGCAGCGCGAGCACAGGGATCGACACTGAAGCTTTCTTT. Its protein is CSASTGIDTEAFF. Together with reference TRBV29-1 and TRBJ1-1, the CDR3 gives the full variable domain: SAVISQKPSRDICQRGTSLTIQCQVDSQVTMMFWYRQQPGQSLTLIATANQGSEATYESGFVIDKFPISRPNLTFSTLTVSNMSPEDSSIYLCSASTGIDTEAFFGQGTRLTVV.

This clonotype was picked up a small number of times. This chain uses TRBV3-1 with TRBJ2-7, with TRBD2 matching over 9 bases. Per the germline V gene, CDR1 is LGHDT and CDR2 is YNNKEL (reference sequence). This CDR3 contains 15 residues. Unmatched junction bases numbered 6, after V lost 4 bases and J lost 2 bases. DNA for the CDR3: TGTGCCAGCAGCCCCTCGGGCGGGGGGGCCTACGAGCAGTACTTC. This codes for CASSPSGGGAYEQYF.

This clonotype was observed many times. CDR3 amino acids: CSVTENYGYTF. In nucleotides, the CDR3 is TGCAGCGTTACTGAGAACTATGGCTACACCTTC. The chain joins TRBV29-1 to TRBJ1-2; D remains ambiguous. Germline CDR1 SQVTM, CDR2 ANQGSEA. V lost 5 bases, J lost 2 bases, and 6 bases lay in between. This CDR3 spans 11 amino acids.

This clonotype was detected many times. The genes are TRBV20-1 and TRBJ2-1; possibly TRBD1 or TRBD2 for D (5 bases each). The V gene lost 6 bases and the J gene lost 7 bases, with 13 bases spanning the gap. The V gene's germline CDR1 is DFQATT and CDR2 SNEGSKA (reference sequence). This CDR3 spans 12 amino acids. The CDR3 DNA reads as TGCAGTGCCGTGCCTGGGGGAAATGAGCAGTTCTTC. Protein product: CSAVPGGNEQFF.

This clonotype was seen at least ten times. This rearrangement joins TRBV5-4 to TRBJ2-3; 7 positions match TRBD2. The CDR3 totals 18 residues. With 0 bases clipped from V and 0 bases from J, the junction kept 10 bases outside the gene matches. Germline loops: CDR1 SGHNT, CDR2 YYREEE (reference sequence). CDR3 amino acids: CASSLDGCSGCSTDTQYF. The CDR3 bases are TGTGCCAGCAGCTTGGATGGGTGTAGCGGGTGTAGCACAGATACGCAGTATTTT.

This clonotype was seen repeatedly, ten times or more. V is TRBV9 and J is TRBJ2-6, with 8 bases aligning to TRBD1. Germline lookup yields CDR1 SGDLS and CDR2 YYNGEE. The CDR3 loop spans 15 amino acids. With 4 bases clipped from V and 8 bases from J, the junction kept 8 bases outside the gene matches. This chain's CDR3 is CASSTRTGRSNVLTF. In DNA, the CDR3 is TGTGCCAGCAGCACCCGGACAGGGAGGTCCAACGTCCTGACTTTC.

V usage is TRBV21-1 and J usage is TRBJ2-7; the D call of TRBD2 is as the table states it, not checked on the DNA. TRBV21-1 is a pseudogene locus. This CDR3 is built from 15 residues. The CDR3 nucleotides read TGTGCGAGGCAGGAGGGAGGGGCCCTTTCCTACGAGCAGTACTTC. Protein: CARQEGGALSYEQYF.

The CDR3 loop reads CSVVGYNEQFF. The CDR3 DNA reads as TGCAGCGTTGTAGGGTACAATGAGCAGTTCTTC. The V gene is TRBV29-1, the J gene TRBJ2-1; no definite D call. CDR1 and CDR2 from the germline V gene are SQVTM and ANQGSEA. The CDR3 runs to 11 residues. Trimming took 4 bases from V and 4 from J, leaving 5 bases between them.

This clonotype was counted ten times or more. The V and J genes are TRBV29-1 and TRBJ1-1, with TRBD1 identical over 8 bases. CDR3 length: 11 amino acids. V dropped 5 bases and J dropped 11; count of bases not matched to a gene: 7. The germline gives CDR1 SQVTM, CDR2 ANQGSEA. The CDR3 spells CSVRQGARAFF. CDR3 bases: TGCAGCGTTCGCCAGGGGGCTAGGGCTTTCTTT.

This clonotype was seen a few times. The V and J genes are TRBV7-6 and TRBJ2-1; 7 bases are shared with TRBD2. Unmatched junction bases numbered 16, after V lost 5 bases and J lost 9 bases. The CDR3 spans 16 residues. Germline V gene data show CDR1 as SGHVS and CDR2 as FNYEAQ. The DNA of the CDR3 is TGTGCCAGCAGCCTGACTTCTAGCGGTGGAAGAAGTGAGCAGTTCTTC. Translation gives CASSLTSSGGRSEQFF.

This clonotype was counted many times. The genes are TRBV4-2 and TRBJ2-5; a possible D gene is TRBD1 (5 bases). The CDR3 runs to 14 residues. Per the germline V gene, CDR1 is LGHNA and CDR2 is YNFKEQ. V lost 1 base and J 5 bases, leaving 11 bases between the germline ends. The CDR3: CASSQGWGGETQYF. The CDR3 coding sequence is TGTGCCAGCAGCCAAGGATGGGGCGGCGAGACCCAGTACTTC.